One T cell receptor beta chain is described in this entry. Its antigen is still unknown. No per-base quality is available; no much larger clone lies one base away. The sample originates from a study of CD8 T cells in Susac syndrome (dated by TCRdb to about 2019). Background for the entire study: Repertoire sequencing was used to test whether CD8+ T cell activation and differentiation in Susac syndrome was antigen driven. Study-wide conclusions, independent of this receptor: The TCR sequencing and HLA analysis was acknowledged to have included a relatively small number of individuals.

RNA was extracted using the RNeasy kit, and roughly 0.45 to 1 ug of the RNA was reverse transcribed with random hexamers. The immunoSEQ multiplex PCR assay, which covers 54 Vbeta and 13 Jbeta segments, was used to amplify TCR beta CDR3 regions. PCR amplification bias was corrected by using a synthetic template baseline for primer optimization and computational correction. Concerning the study's data processing: Reads were annotated to V, D and J genes per IMGT and analyzed with immunoSEQ Analyzer, keeping only productive sequences. Clonality was computed as one minus Shannon entropy normalized by log2 of the number of productive unique sequences. For each patient and control, public and private clones were evaluated within the 100 most prevalent clones. Clones were defined as Susac-specific if absent from the healthy and MS cohorts, from roughly 1,100 published viral clones and from other ImmuneACCESS disease sequences. The public reads were reprocessed in TCRdb via fastp at Q25 and MiXCR, keeping in-frame beta chains. CDR3 protein sequences are deduplicated, and each keeps its most common genes and DNA. The V and J calls shown here were made by TCRdb, not taken from the authors' results. This sample holds about 210,000 distinct CDR3 sequences; approximately 95% were observed only once. 0.085% to 0.095% of the sample is in the top ten clones.

Peripheral blood CD8+ and CD4+ T cells from healthy donors, Susac syndrome patients and multiple sclerosis patients were profiled using high-throughput TCR beta sequencing. Treatment-naive patients with stable or active relapsing-remitting disease fulfilling revised McDonald criteria were used as multiple sclerosis controls. Bulk CD8+ and CD4+ T cells were purified magnetically by negative isolation, whereas CD8+ TEMRA cells were enriched by FACS. Blood was drawn into EDTA tubes, processed within 24 hours, and PBMCs were isolated by density gradient centrifugation. PBMCs destined for TCR sequencing were cryopreserved in liquid nitrogen and later thawed in a 37 °C water bath. Purity of sorted or isolated CD4+, CD8+ and CD8+ TEMRA cells was at least 90%. From the germline V gene, CDR1 is SNHLY and CDR2 is FYNNEI. The CDR3, cysteine through phenylalanine, is 15 amino acids long. The sequence is cut down to CDR3 DNA, 45 bases in frame from base 1. Relative to germline, V is missing 8 bases and J is missing 6 bases, with 13 bases of the junction outside any gene match.

This chain is built from TRBV2 and TRBJ1-5; TRBD1 aligns with 7 central bases. The source material was CD4+ T cells from PBMCs. The sequence derives from a human donor with multiple sclerosis. Here is the DNA: TGTGCCAGCCGAGAGGGGGGACAGCAAAGTCAGCCCCAGCATTTT. This codes for CASREGGQQSQPQHF.